This T cell receptor (beta chain) derives from a study of Graves' ophthalmopathy and Graves' hyperthyroidism. Study in general: Ophthalmopathy absent within 18 months of follow-up marked hyperthyroidism as stable.

Transcripts of RNA were the source for amplifying TCR beta CDR3 regions. RT-PCR in the first round used HTBI primers; a second-round multiplex PCR followed. TCRdb re-derived calls from the multiplex PCR reads in MiXCR, one entry per CDR3 protein. The table lists approximately 1.2 million distinct CDR3 sequences, less than 45% of them singletons. Study-wide results and caveats: Detection in blood was also observed for most expanded thyroid clonotypes above 0.001 frequency.

Germline lookup yields CDR1 MNHEY and CDR2 SMNVEV (reference sequence). This CDR3 region has 13 residues. V was shortened by 8 bases and J by 3 bases, with 11 bases between the two germline ends. This clonotype appeared many times. Its antigen is unknown. The chain uses TRBV27 and TRBJ1-5; D gene uncertain. Sequences were obtained from peripheral blood or thyroid tissue (not recorded which). This clonotype was sampled from an adult man with Graves' hyperthyroidism. For the CDR3, the DNA is TGTGCCAGCGGGGTGGGCTCCAATCAGCCCCAGCATTTT. The encoded protein is CASGVGSNQPQHF.